This section outlines one T cell receptor beta chain sequence together with its context. Antigen specificity is unknown. The record originates from a study of CD8+ T cells in alopecia areata. The study's findings and limits: Alopecia totalis/universalis scalp especially showed more expanded CD8+ clones than normal scalp. Normal skin's resident alphabeta T cells are also sequenced in scalp samples.

Extracted RNA was reverse transcribed, and the resulting cDNA served as sequencing template. The table came from immunoSEQ multiplex PCR; TCRdb's copy has only in-frame clones and leaves some out. The sample contains about 140,000 clones, around 87% of which appear only once. The V gene's germline CDR1 is MGHRA and CDR2 YSYEKL. This CDR3 has 15 amino acids. Trimming left V 1 base short and J 0 bases short, with 6 bases between. Stated treatment: oral pan-JAK inhibitor, 5-10 mg twice daily. The specimen was CD8+ T cells sorted from blood, collected at week 4, from a patient treated with tofacitinib. The sequence came from a human donor with alopecia areata. This rearrangement joins TRBV4-1 to TRBJ2-2; no clear D. CDR3 coding DNA: TGCGCCAGCAGCCAAGGGAACGCGAACACCGGGGAGCTGTTTTTT. Its translation is CASSQGNANTGELFF.